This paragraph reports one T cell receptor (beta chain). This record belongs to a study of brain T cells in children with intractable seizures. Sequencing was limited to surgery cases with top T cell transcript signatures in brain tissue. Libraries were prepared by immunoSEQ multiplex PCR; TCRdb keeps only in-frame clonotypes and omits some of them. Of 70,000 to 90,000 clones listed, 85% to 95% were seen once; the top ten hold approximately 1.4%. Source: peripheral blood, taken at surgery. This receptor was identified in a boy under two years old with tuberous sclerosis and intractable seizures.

CDR3 in DNA: TGTGCCAGTAGCTTGACGACTCTCTATGGCTACACCTTC. It encodes CASSLTTLYGYTF. This chain connects TRBV19 to TRBJ1-2; D unresolved. CDR1 and CDR2 (germline): LNHDA, SQIVND (reference sequence). The CDR3 runs to 13 residues. V shed 6 bases and J shed 4 bases, with 12 bases lying between them.